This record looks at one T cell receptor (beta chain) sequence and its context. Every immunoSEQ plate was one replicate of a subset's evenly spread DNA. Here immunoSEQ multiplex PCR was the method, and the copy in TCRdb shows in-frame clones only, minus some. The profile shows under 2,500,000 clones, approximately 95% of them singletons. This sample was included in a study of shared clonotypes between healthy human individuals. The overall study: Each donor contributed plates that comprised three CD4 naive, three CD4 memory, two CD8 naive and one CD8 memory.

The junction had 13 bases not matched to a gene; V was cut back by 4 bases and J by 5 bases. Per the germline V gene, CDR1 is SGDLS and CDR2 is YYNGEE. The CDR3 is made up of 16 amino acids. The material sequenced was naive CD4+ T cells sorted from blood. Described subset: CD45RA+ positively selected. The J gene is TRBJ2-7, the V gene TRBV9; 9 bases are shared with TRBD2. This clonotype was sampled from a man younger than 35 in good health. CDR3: CASSPRLIAGVNEQYF. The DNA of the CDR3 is TGTGCCAGCAGCCCCAGATTGATAGCGGGGGTGAACGAGCAGTACTTC. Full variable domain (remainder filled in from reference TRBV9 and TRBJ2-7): DSGVTQTPKHLITATGQRVTLRCSPRSGDLSVYWYQQSLDQGLQFLIQYYNGEERAKGNILERFSAQQFPDLHSELNLSSLELGDSALYFCASSPRLIAGVNEQYFGPGTRLTVT.